The rows below give T cell receptor beta chains drawn from one sample of a study of shared clonotypes between healthy human individuals. Produced via immunoSEQ multiplex PCR; TCRdb's table is partial and in-frame only. This table holds 1 million to 1.2 million clones, roughly 80% found once. The sequencing sample was made of memory CD4+ T cells from PBMCs. The source is a man younger than 30 in good health. Some clones in this sample may be carry-over from other donors' samples. Both conserved end residues are part of each CDR3. D genes are given only for firm matches. Clone size is given for some rows only: seen once, a few or many times, or a class if the clone is expanded.

abundance	d_gene	len	v_gene	j_gene	CDR3nt	CDR3aa
few	TRBD1	15	TRBV2	TRBJ2-5	TGTGCCAGCAGCGACCGGGGACAGCTCCAAGAGACCCAGTACTTC	CASSDRGQLQETQYF
NA	NA	14	TRBV7-2	TRBJ2-1	TGTGCCAGCAGCTTAGTATCCGGGTACAATGAGCAGTTCTTC	CASSLVSGYNEQFF
NA	NA	13	TRBV6-5	TRBJ1-5	TGTGCCAGCGAGCAGGGGACGGGGCAGCCCCAGCATTTT	CASEQGTGQPQHF
few	TRBD1	13	TRBV6-1	TRBJ1-1	TGTGCCAGCAGTTGGGACAGCCACACTGAAGCTTTCTTT	CASSWDSHTEAFF
NA	TRBD1	15	TRBV6-5	TRBJ1-6	TGTGCCAGCAATCTGGGGACAGGATATAATTCACCCCTCCACTTT	CASNLGTGYNSPLHF
NA	TRBD2	15	TRBV15	TRBJ2-7	TGTGCCACCAGCAACCGACTAGCGGGAGTCTACGAGCAGTACTTC	CATSNRLAGVYEQYF
NA	NA	14	TRBV6-5	TRBJ1-5	TGTGCCAGCAGCCGCTTCAGGGATACTCAGCCCCAGCATTTT	CASSRFRDTQPQHF
NA	NA	16	TRBV11-2	TRBJ2-7	TGTGCCAGCAGCCATTTTGGGGGCGACCGGCCCCACGAGCAGTACTTC	CASSHFGGDRPHEQYF
NA	NA	13	TRBV5-6	TRBJ2-5	TGTGCCAGCAGCTTGCTAAGAGGGGAGACCCAGTACTTC	CASSLLRGETQYF
NA	NA	13	TRBV6-1	TRBJ2-3	TGTGCCACCCGACGCGACCCGACAGATACGCAGTATTTT	CATRRDPTDTQYF
few	NA	13	TRBV4-1	TRBJ1-2	TGCGCCAGCAGCCCTGTGACGGACTATGGCTACACCTTC	CASSPVTDYGYTF
many	NA	16	TRBV7-8	TRBJ2-1	TGTGCCAGCAGCTTGGGGCGGACCCGCTCCTACAATGAGCAGTTCTTC	CASSLGRTRSYNEQFF
NA	NA	15	TRBV7-8	TRBJ2-2	TGTGCCAGCAGCTGGGGGAGGAGAAGCACCGGGGAGCTGTTTTTT	CASSWGRRSTGELFF
NA	NA	13	TRBV18	TRBJ2-7	TGTGCCAGCTCACCACCGGATGTGTACGAGCAGTACTTC	CASSPPDVYEQYF
NA	NA	13	TRBV5-1	TRBJ2-7	TGCGCCAGCAGCTTGGATGCGGGGAGCGAGCAGTACTTC	CASSLDAGSEQYF
NA	NA	13	TRBV2	TRBJ1-5	TGTGCCAGCAGTGGAGACAGCAATCAGCCCCAGCATTTT	CASSGDSNQPQHF
NA	TRBD2	15	TRBV4-3	TRBJ2-3	TGCGCCAGCAGCCCCAATAGCGGGAGACCAGATACGCAGTATTTT	CASSPNSGRPDTQYF
NA	NA	14	TRBV4-2	TRBJ2-5	TGTGCCAGCAGCCAACCCCAGCGGGAAGAGACCCAGTACTTC	CASSQPQREETQYF
few	TRBD1	17	TRBV7-2	TRBJ2-2	TGTGCCAGCAGCTTAGGGATCACAGGGGGTTTCACCGGGGAGCTGTTTTTT	CASSLGITGGFTGELFF
once	TRBD1	16	TRBV5-1	TRBJ2-5	TGCGCCAGCACCAGGACCGCCGGACAGGGTCTCGAGACCCAGTACTTC	CASTRTAGQGLETQYF
NA	NA	15	TRBV6-1	TRBJ2-3	TGTGCCAGCTCAACAATGGGTACACCCACAGATACGCAGTATTTT	CASSTMGTPTDTQYF
NA	TRBD2	16	TRBV2	TRBJ2-5	TGTGCCAGCAGTCGGGGACTAGCGGGATATGAGGAGACCCAGTACTTC	CASSRGLAGYEETQYF
few	NA	14	TRBV18	TRBJ1-4	TGTGCCAGCTCAGACACGGCAACTAATGAAAAACTGTTTTTT	CASSDTATNEKLFF
NA	NA	14	TRBV6-6	TRBJ2-7	TGTGCCAGCCGCCGGCCCTTAAAGACCTACGAGCAGTACTTC	CASRRPLKTYEQYF
NA	TRBD1	14	TRBV5-1	TRBJ2-3	TGCGCCAGCAGCTACGGGGACAGTGAGAATACGCAGTATTTT	CASSYGDSENTQYF
once	NA	14	TRBV5-1	TRBJ1-5	TGCGCCAGCAGCCCCGGCGGGGCCTCGGGGTCCCAGCATTTT	CASSPGGASGSQHF
NA	NA	14	TRBV28	TRBJ2-3	TGTGCCAGCAGAGGAAGCAGCGGCACAGATACGCAGTATTTT	CASRGSSGTDTQYF
NA	NA	15	TRBV27	TRBJ1-5	TGTGCCAGCAGTTTATCTGCAGTCAGCCCTCAGCCCCAGCATTTT	CASSLSAVSPQPQHF
NA	NA	13	TRBV30	TRBJ1-3	TGTGCCTGGAGTGTGGGCTCTGGAAACACCATATATTTT	CAWSVGSGNTIYF
NA	NA	17	TRBV21-1	TRBJ1-5	TGTGCCAGCAGCACCCAGCGTCCCCCACGAAAGGATCAGCCCCAGCATTTT	CASSTQRPPRKDQPQHF
NA	NA	16	TRBV21-1	TRBJ1-3	TGTGCCAGCAGCAAAAATGACAGGGCTTATGGAAACACCATATATTTT	CASSKNDRAYGNTIYF
NA	NA	15	TRBV19	TRBJ1-4	TGTGCCAGTAGAGGTTTGAGTGCAACTAATGAAAAACTGTTTTTT	CASRGLSATNEKLFF
few	NA	17	TRBV27	TRBJ2-7	TGTGCCAGCAGCCGAACCCGAGCAGGGGCGACGACCTACGAGCAGTACTTC	CASSRTRAGATTYEQYF
few	NA	14	TRBV10-1	TRBJ1-4	TGCGCCCCTCAAGCGCGGGACGATAATGAAAAACTGTTTTTT	CAPQARDDNEKLFF
NA	NA	15	TRBV7-9	TRBJ1-1	TGTGCCAGCAGCTTATACAGGGATGGGAATACGAGAGCTTTCTTT	CASSLYRDGNTRAFF
NA	NA	16	TRBV28	TRBJ1-2	TGTGCCAGCAGCCAGAACCGGGACTCCTGGAGCGTAGGCTACACCTTC	CASSQNRDSWSVGYTF
once	NA	17	TRBV2	TRBJ1-3	TGTGCCAGCAGTCTTTTACCGGGCCTAAATTCTGGAAACACCATATATTTT	CASSLLPGLNSGNTIYF
NA	NA	13	TRBV7-3	TRBJ1-1	TGTGCCAGCAGCGCAACGCTCCGAGGCTACGCTTTCTTT	CASSATLRGYAFF
NA	NA	14	TRBV7-2	TRBJ2-5	TGTGCCAGCAGCTTAGGGGTGTCACGGGGGACCCAGTACTTC	CASSLGVSRGTQYF
NA	NA	17	TRBV7-9	TRBJ2-1	TGTGCCAGCAGCTTATCTTTAGGGCTAATCCTCTACAATGAGCAGTTCTTC	CASSLSLGLILYNEQFF
once	TRBD2	14	TRBV28	TRBJ2-3	TGTGCCAGCAGTTTGCCGGGAGGGACAGATACGCAGTATTTT	CASSLPGGTDTQYF
NA	NA	14	TRBV25-1	TRBJ2-7	TGTGCCAGCAGTTCCAACAGGGTTGGGTACGAGCAGTACTTC	CASSSNRVGYEQYF
NA	NA	12	TRBV6-1	TRBJ1-1	TGTGCCAGCAGTGGCGGGACACTTCGGGCTTTCTTT	CASSGGTLRAFF
NA	NA	13	TRBV6-5	TRBJ2-3	TGTGCCAGCAGTTCCTTCTTAGGCCGGGGGCAGTATTTT	CASSSFLGRGQYF
NA	NA	14	TRBV6-1	TRBJ2-4	TGTGCCAGCAGGAAGGAGCTAGCCAAAAACATTCAGTACTTC	CASRKELAKNIQYF
NA	NA	16	TRBV9	TRBJ1-3	TGTGCCAGCAGCGTAGATGAGGGGTCCTCTGGAAACACCATATATTTT	CASSVDEGSSGNTIYF
NA	NA	17	TRBV28	TRBJ1-1	TGTGCCAGCAGTTCCCCAGGGGCACCCCCGATGAACACTGAAGCTTTCTTT	CASSSPGAPPMNTEAFF
NA	NA	14	TRBV4-1	TRBJ2-7	TGCGCCAGCAGCCAGATGACCGCTCGGGACGAGCAGTACTTC	CASSQMTARDEQYF
NA	NA	13	TRBV5-6	TRBJ1-2	TGTGCCAGCAGCCGGACCCCCCCCTATGGCTACACCTTC	CASSRTPPYGYTF
few	NA	15	TRBV25-1	TRBJ2-1	TGTGCCAGCAGTGATTCGACTACCACAGCCAATGAGCAGTTCTTC	CASSDSTTTANEQFF
NA	NA	14	TRBV2	TRBJ2-7	TGTGCCAGCAAAAGAGTGGACAAGTGGGGCGAGCAGTACTTC	CASKRVDKWGEQYF
NA	NA	13	TRBV5-6	TRBJ2-2	TGTGCCAGCAGCTCCCTTGGGTCCGGGGAGCTGTTTTTT	CASSSLGSGELFF
NA	NA	13	TRBV14	TRBJ2-2	TGTGCCAGCAGCCCGGGATTCACCGGGGAGCTGTTTTTT	CASSPGFTGELFF
few	TRBD1	13	TRBV25-1	TRBJ1-2	TGTGCCAGCACCCCGACAGGGAACTATGGCTACACCTTC	CASTPTGNYGYTF
NA	NA	15	TRBV19	TRBJ2-7	TGTGCCAGTAGTATAGCCGTCGACAGATTCTACGAGCAGTACTTC	CASSIAVDRFYEQYF